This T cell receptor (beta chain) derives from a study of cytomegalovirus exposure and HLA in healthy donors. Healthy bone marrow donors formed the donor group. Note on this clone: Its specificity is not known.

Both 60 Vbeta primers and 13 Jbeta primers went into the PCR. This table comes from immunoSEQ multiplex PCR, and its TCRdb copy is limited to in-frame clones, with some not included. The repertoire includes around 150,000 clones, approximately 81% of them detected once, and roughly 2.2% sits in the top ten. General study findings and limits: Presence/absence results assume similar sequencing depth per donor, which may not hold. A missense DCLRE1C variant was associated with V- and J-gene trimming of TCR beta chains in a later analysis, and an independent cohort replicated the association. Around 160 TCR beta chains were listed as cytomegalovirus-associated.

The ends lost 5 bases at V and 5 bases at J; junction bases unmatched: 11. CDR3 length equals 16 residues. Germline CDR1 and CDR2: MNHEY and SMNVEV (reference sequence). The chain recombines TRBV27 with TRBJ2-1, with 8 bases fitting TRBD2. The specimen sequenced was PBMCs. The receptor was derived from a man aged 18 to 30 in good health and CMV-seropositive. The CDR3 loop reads CASSPQSGGIDNEQFF. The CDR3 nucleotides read TGTGCCAGCAGTCCACAGAGCGGGGGAATAGACAATGAGCAGTTCTTC.